Presented here are 28 T cell receptor beta chains from one specimen sequenced in a study of cytomegalovirus exposure and HLA in healthy donors. The PCR was carried out with 60 Vbeta primers and 13 Jbeta primers. The protocol was immunoSEQ multiplex PCR, while the TCRdb copy is restricted to in-frame clones and leaves out a portion. Of roughly 120,000 clones listed, roughly 80% are singletons. The sequencing input was PBMCs. These receptors originate from a man aged 25-45 years in good health and CMV-seronegative.

The chain couples TRBV2 to TRBJ2-1; possibly TRBD1 for D (5 bases). The V end lost 7 bases, the J end lost 9 bases, and 25 bases lay between the germline ends. Per germline, CDR1 SNHLY and CDR2 FYNNEI. This CDR3 region has 16 residues. The CDR3 reads CASTKKRRGIFSEQFF. CDR3 DNA sequence: TGTGCCAGCACTAAGAAACGTAGGGGAATCTTTAGTGAGCAGTTCTTC.

The CDR3 nucleotides read TGTGCCAGCAGGCCGACAGGGGAAATTTTAGCCAAAAACATTCAGTACTTC. Protein product: CASRPTGEILAKNIQYF. The chain links TRBV11-2 to TRBJ2-4, with 8 bases identical to TRBD1. Trimming took 6 bases from V and 0 from J; bases not matched to a gene: 10. This CDR3 is built from 17 residues. From germline, CDR1 is SGHAT and CDR2 FQNNGV.

The table lists this clone with a few counts. V gene TRBV7-9 combines with J gene TRBJ1-4; D is unresolved. The germline V and J ends were trimmed by 3 bases and 5 bases, with 4 bases remaining between them. CDR1 and CDR2 from the germline V gene are SEHNR and FQNEAQ (reference sequence). The CDR3 is 12 amino acids. The CDR3 protein is CASSFSNEKLFF. DNA for the CDR3: TGTGCCAGCAGCTTCTCGAATGAAAAACTGTTTTTT.

The V call is TRBV7-2, the J call TRBJ2-2; TRBD1 agrees at 9 bases. With 1 base clipped from V and 4 bases from J, the junction kept 4 bases outside the gene matches. Germline CDR1 reads SGHTA; CDR2 reads FQGNSA. The CDR3 length is 16 residues. For the CDR3, the DNA is TGTGCCAGCAGCTTAGTTGGGACAGGGTCCACCGGGGAGCTGTTTTTT. Its protein is CASSLVGTGSTGELFF.

This chain links TRBV23-1 with TRBJ2-7, with 7 bases fitting TRBD2. TRBV23-1 is labeled an ORF, and its function is uncertain. This CDR3 is built from 14 residues. J was trimmed by 4 bases and V by 4 bases; bases with no gene match: 7. The CDR3 DNA is TGCGCCAGCAGTCGGACGGGAGGAGGGTACGAGCAGTACTTC. The encoded protein is CASSRTGGGYEQYF.

This clone was seen just once. This chain joins TRBV5-4 and TRBJ2-7, with TRBD1 matching 9 bases. Trimming at V came to 5 bases and at J to 4 bases, leaving 7 bases not matched to a gene. From germline, CDR1 is SGHNT and CDR2 YYREEE (reference sequence). The CDR3 contains 14 residues. The CDR3 bases are TGTGCCAGCAGTGCCGGGACAGGGTCTTACGAGCAGTACTTC. Translation gives CASSAGTGSYEQYF.

This chain links TRBV19 with TRBJ2-4; 7 bases fit TRBD1. Germline trimming cut 5 bases from V and 7 bases from J; bases unmatched to any gene: 5. This CDR3 is 13 amino acids long. Germline V lookup: CDR1 LNHDA, CDR2 SQIVND (reference sequence). The chain's CDR3 is CASSSEGANIQYF. As DNA, the CDR3 is TGTGCCAGTAGTTCCGAGGGGGCCAACATTCAGTACTTC.

The chain recombines TRBV19 with TRBJ2-2, with 9 bases identical to TRBD1. In germline, CDR1 is LNHDA, CDR2 SQIVND (reference sequence). CDR3 length: 14 amino acids. J lost 6 bases, V lost 7 bases, and 6 bases had no gene match. CDR3: CASMGQGRAGELFF. In DNA, the CDR3 is TGTGCCAGTATGGGACAGGGTCGGGCCGGGGAGCTGTTTTTT.

This clone was picked up one time. The chain links TRBV18 to TRBJ2-7; tentative D call: TRBD2 (6 bases). The CDR3 extends over 16 amino acids. Germline CDR1 KGHSH, CDR2 LQKENI. Trimming removed 6 bases at V and 1 base at J, with 19 bases between. The CDR3 protein is CASSKAGRVESYEQYF. CDR3 in DNA: TGTGCCAGCTCTAAGGCGGGACGGGTGGAATCCTACGAGCAGTACTTC.

Note on this clone: The same CDR3 is also encoded by other DNA sequences in this sample. The chain uses TRBV15 and TRBJ2-4; TRBD1 aligns across 8 bases. V lost 3 bases and J lost 3; bases outside the gene matches: 7. This CDR3 is 16 amino acids long. CDR1 LNHNV and CDR2 YYDKDF come from the germline V gene (reference sequence). The CDR3 coding sequence is TGTGCCACCAGCAGGACCGGGACAGGAGTCAAAAACATTCAGTACTTC. It translates to CATSRTGTGVKNIQYF. The whole variable domain, filled in from reference TRBV15 and TRBJ2-4, reads DAMVIQNPRYQVTQFGKPVTLSCSQTLNHNVMYWYQQKSSQAPKLLFHYYDKDFNNEADTPDNFQSRRPNTSFCFLDIRSPGLGDTAMYLCATSRTGTGVKNIQYFGAGTRLSVL.

V usage is TRBV6-6 and J usage is TRBJ2-7, with a tentative D call TRBD2 (5 bases). CDR1 and CDR2 (germline): MNHNY, SVGAGI (reference sequence). V was shortened by 8 bases and J by 2 bases, with 13 bases between the two germline ends. This CDR3 region has 13 residues. The CDR3 reads CASWSGNTYEQYF. The CDR3 nucleotides read TGTGCCAGCTGGAGCGGTAATACCTACGAGCAGTACTTC.

In its sample, this clone was seen a few times. The sample holds other DNA sequences that translate to the same CDR3. DNA of the CDR3: TGTGCCAGCAGCTGGGGGGGCGCTGAAGCTTTCTTT. It specifies CASSWGGAEAFF. This sequence joins TRBV7-9 and TRBJ1-1; a weak D match, TRBD1 (6 bases). The CDR3 is made up of 12 amino acids. The V gene lost 4 bases and the J gene lost 6 bases, with 9 bases spanning the gap. Germline CDR1 is SEHNR and CDR2 is FQNEAQ (reference sequence).

This sequence joins TRBV12-5 and TRBJ2-5, with 8 bases that match TRBD2. Trimming took 1 base from V and 2 from J; bases not matched to a gene: 6. The CDR3 has 16 amino acids. The germline gives CDR1 LGHNT, CDR2 FRNRAP. The CDR3 nucleotides read TGTGCTAGTGGTTTGGGCCTTACTAGCGGACAAGAGACCCAGTACTTC. Translated, it gives CASGLGLTSGQETQYF.

This clone occurred once. This chain links TRBV20-1 with TRBJ1-2; D ambiguous. Germline values: CDR1 DFQATT, CDR2 SNEGSKA (reference sequence). The ends were cut back, 8 bases at V and 3 bases at J, with 10 bases in the middle. The CDR3 totals 11 residues. The CDR3 sequence: CSSGVHYGYTF. CDR3 in DNA: TGCAGTTCCGGGGTTCACTATGGCTACACCTTC.

The gene calls are TRBV7-6 and TRBJ2-1; 7 bases match TRBD1. CDR1 and CDR2 from the germline V gene are SGHVS and FNYEAQ. Unmatched junction bases numbered 17, after V lost 4 bases and J lost 5 bases. The CDR3 has 18 residues. DNA of the CDR3: TGTGCCAGCAGCTACTTCCCGCCGATAACAGGGGAGAACAATGAGCAGTTCTTC. It codes for CASSYFPPITGENNEQFF.

The rearrangement joins TRBV9 to TRBJ2-3; a possible D gene is TRBD2 (6 bases). The length of the CDR3 is 15 residues. V was trimmed by 1 base and J by 3 bases, leaving 12 bases between them. The germline V gene has CDR1 SGDLS and CDR2 YYNGEE. As DNA, the CDR3 is TGTGCCAGCAGCGTAACGGGAGAAGGGACAGATACGCAGTATTTT. This encodes CASSVTGEGTDTQYF.

The genes are TRBV29-1 and TRBJ2-7, with 8 bases that match TRBD2. The CDR3 is made up of 13 amino acids. The V gene's germline CDR1 is SQVTM and CDR2 ANQGSEA. V lost 1 base and J lost 2; bases outside the gene matches: 1. The CDR3 is CSVEVAGTYEQYF. CDR3 sequence (DNA): TGCAGCGTTGAAGTAGCGGGAACCTACGAGCAGTACTTC.

In its sample, this clone was seen a few times. V gene TRBV5-4 combines with J gene TRBJ1-6, with D uncertain. V lost 0 bases to trimming and J lost 0 bases, with 7 bases between them. The CDR3 is 16 amino acids. CDR1 and CDR2 from the germline V gene are SGHNT and YYREEE (reference sequence). The CDR3 coding sequence is TGTGCCAGCAGCTTGGACCCGAGCTCCTATAATTCACCCCTCCACTTT. Translating gives CASSLDPSSYNSPLHF.

This sequence joins TRBV10-2 and TRBJ1-4; 7 bases map to TRBD1. The CDR3 is 15 residues long. Germline V lookup: CDR1 WSHSY, CDR2 SAAADI. The J segment lost 4 bases and the V segment lost 5 bases, leaving 7 bases of the junction unmatched. The CDR3 DNA sequence: TGCGCCAGCAGTATCAGGGACAGAAGTAATGAAAAACTGTTTTTT. Encoded protein: CASSIRDRSNEKLFF.

This sequence joins TRBV27 and TRBJ1-5; TRBD1 agrees at 10 bases. V was clipped by 4 bases and J by 6 bases; unmatched bases: 3. The CDR3 covers 14 residues. The germline gives CDR1 MNHEY, CDR2 SMNVEV (reference sequence). CDR3 protein: CASSWTGGFQPQHF. CDR3 in DNA: TGTGCCAGCAGTTGGACAGGGGGTTTTCAGCCCCAGCATTTT.

This clone showed up just a few times. The genes are TRBV28 and TRBJ2-6; 15 bases map to TRBD2. CDR1 and CDR2 from the germline V gene are MDHEN and SYDVKM. The V and J ends lost 4 bases and 3 bases, in that order; junction bases with no gene match: 7. This CDR3 has 19 residues. CDR3 nucleotide sequence: TGTGCCAGCAGTTCACCGGGACTAGCGGGAGGTTATGGGGCCAACGTCCTGACTTTC. It specifies CASSSPGLAGGYGANVLTF.

The genes are TRBV7-9 and TRBJ2-1; TRBD2 might be the D (5 bases). The CDR3 length is 14 residues. CDR1 and CDR2 (germline): SEHNR, FQNEAQ (reference sequence). Trimming cost V 4 bases and J 7 bases, with 14 bases left between them. The CDR3 loop reads CASSSSSRANEQFF. The CDR3 DNA reads as TGTGCCAGCAGCTCCTCTAGCCGGGCTAATGAGCAGTTCTTC.

The CDR3 here is CASSYSQGRDGYTF. Here the CDR3 DNA reads TGTGCCAGCAGTTACTCTCAGGGTAGGGATGGCTACACCTTC. J is TRBJ1-2 and V is TRBV6-5; D is perhaps TRBD1 (5 bases). This CDR3 is built from 14 residues. Germline assignment: CDR1 MNHEY and CDR2 SVGAGI. Deletions cut 0 bases from V and 6 bases from J, with 11 bases between.

The rearrangement joins TRBV7-2 to TRBJ1-5, with D possibly TRBD1 on 5 matching bases. CDR3 length: 15 amino acids. The germline gives CDR1 SGHTA, CDR2 FQGNSA. The germline V and J ends were trimmed by 3 bases and 6 bases, with 15 bases remaining between them. The CDR3 reads CASSFNSGNRQPQHF. The CDR3 region has the DNA TGTGCCAGCAGCTTTAACTCAGGGAACCGTCAGCCCCAGCATTTT.

This chain connects TRBV6-1 to TRBJ1-2; perhaps TRBD1 as D (5 bases). CDR1 and CDR2 (germline): MNHNS, SASEGT. The CDR3 spans 13 residues. The V and J ends lost 6 bases and 4 bases respectively, with 12 bases between them. The CDR3 region is CASSARTPYGYTF. CDR3 bases: TGTGCCAGCAGCGCCCGGACACCCTATGGCTACACCTTC.

With regard to this clone: The same CDR3 arises from other DNA sequences in this sample as well. V and J are TRBV5-1 and TRBJ1-1; possible D gene TRBD1, 5 bases. Germline values: CDR1 SGHRS, CDR2 YFSETQ. V dropped 1 base and J dropped 0 bases, with 7 bases sitting between them. The CDR3 is made up of 14 amino acids. CDR3 region: CASSLTGLNTEAFF. Written as DNA, the CDR3 is TGCGCCAGCAGCTTGACAGGATTGAACACTGAAGCTTTCTTT. Full variable domain (remainder filled in from reference TRBV5-1 and TRBJ1-1): KAGVTQTPRYLIKTRGQQVTLSCSPISGHRSVSWYQQTPGQGLQFLFEYFSETQRNKGNFPGRFSGRQFSNSRSEMNVSTLELGDSALYLCASSLTGLNTEAFFGQGTRLTVV.

The chain carries TRBV19 and TRBJ2-1; 9 bases are shared with TRBD2. The V and J ends lost 5 bases and 9 bases, in that order; junction bases with no gene match: 11. CDR1 and CDR2 (germline): LNHDA, SQIVND (reference sequence). The CDR3 runs to 15 residues. CDR3 in DNA: TGTGCCAGTAGTGTCCTAGCGGGGCTCACGGGTGAGCAGTTCTTC. Its protein is CASSVLAGLTGEQFF. Full variable domain (missing parts from reference TRBV19 and TRBJ2-1): DGGITQSPKYLFRKEGQNVTLSCEQNLNHDAMYWYRQDPGQGLRLIYYSQIVNDFQKGDIAEGYSVSREKKESFPLTVTSAQKNPTAFYLCASSVLAGLTGEQFFGPGTRLTVL.

This chain links TRBV28 with TRBJ2-5, with 10 bases matching TRBD2. The ends lost 6 bases at V and 5 bases at J; junction bases unmatched: 6. The CDR3 has 14 amino acids. Germline values: CDR1 MDHEN, CDR2 SYDVKM. This CDR3 reads CASRPLAGAETQYF. The CDR3 bases are TGTGCCAGCAGACCCCTAGCGGGAGCGGAGACCCAGTACTTC.